This T cell receptor beta chain was profiled in a study of monozygotic twins with inflammatory bowel disease. The study's findings and limits: It was in IBD patients that TCRbeta diversity (inverse Simpson) was lower than in healthy co-twins. The analysis yielded no support for one strong signal or clonotype associated with IBD.

The cDNA of both the TCRalpha and TCRbeta chains was subjected to two nested PCRs of approximately 16 and 10 cycles. TCRdb reprocessed the 5' RACE reads and reports one entry per CDR3 protein, with no DNA. Its table lists around 99,000 distinct CDR3 sequences. CDR1 is SGHVS, CDR2 FQNEAQ, per germline. This CDR3 has 13 residues. Concerning this clonotype: Its specificity is not known.

RNA in its total form was extracted from whole blood, and T cells were not sorted. The sequenced material came from blood. The TCR was taken from a human donor with ulcerative colitis or Crohn's disease, or a healthy co-twin of an affected twin (not recorded which). The chain combines TRBV7-8 with TRBJ1-2; TCRdb names TRBD1, which stays unverified in the absence of DNA. Here the CDR3 reads CASSLGRGQGYTF.